The source of this TCR beta chain is a study of cytomegalovirus exposure and HLA in healthy donors. Study findings and constraints: The study labeled more than 150 TCR beta chains cytomegalovirus-associated. Reported results showed that the classifier diagnosed cytomegalovirus status with high specificity and sensitivity. Later, an analysis found that TCR clusters from the first cohort tended to co-occur in the 120 or so validation repertoires. Most TCR sequences showed up rarely, but some public TCRs showed up in many donors.

To note about this clone: As yet, its antigen is unknown.

The method was immunoSEQ multiplex PCR; TCRdb's version includes in-frame clones alone and lacks a portion of them. The data show some 320,000 clones, with around 90% seen just once and 1.2% held by the top ten. V shed 0 bases and J 2 bases; nucleotides not matched to a gene: 9. This CDR3 region has 18 residues. CDR1 and CDR2 (germline): MGHRA, YSYEKL. The source of this sequence is a woman aged 25 to 39 in good health and CMV-seropositive. The rearrangement uses TRBV4-1 and TRBJ2-7; 11 nucleotides line up with TRBD2. Sequencing was performed on PBMCs. DNA of the CDR3: TGCGCCAGCAGCCAAGATTCCACCCTAGCGGGGGGAACCTACGAGCAGTACTTC. Encoded protein: CASSQDSTLAGGTYEQYF.